The rows below give T cell receptor beta chains drawn from one sample of a study of blood T cell repertoires in COVID-19. Using immunoSEQ multiplex PCR, the repertoire was profiled, and TCRdb retains in-frame clones only, with some absent. The table shows 140,000 to 150,000 clones, with around 88% occurring only once. The specimen sequenced was peripheral blood. The receptors derive from a man in his 60s with active or convalescent COVID-19. The CDR3 runs from the conserved cysteine through the conserved F or W. D genes are given only for firm matches. Not all rows give a size; the values are once, few, many and, for expanded clones, a class.

j_call: TRBJ1-5
v_call: TRBV28
d_call: NA
clone_size: NA
cdr3_aa: CASLRGSNQPQHF
cdr3_nt: TGTGCCAGTCTCCGGGGGAGCAATCAGCCCCAGCATTTT

j_call: TRBJ1-1
v_call: TRBV27
d_call: NA
clone_size: NA
cdr3_aa: CASRLLNTGEEAFF
cdr3_nt: TGTGCCAGCAGGCTTTTGAATACAGGTGAAGAAGCTTTCTTT

j_call: TRBJ1-5
v_call: TRBV30
d_call: TRBD1
clone_size: NA
cdr3_aa: CAWSGGQGPNQPQHF
cdr3_nt: TGTGCCTGGAGTGGGGGACAGGGACCAAATCAGCCCCAGCATTTT

j_call: TRBJ1-5
v_call: TRBV7-6
d_call: NA
clone_size: NA
cdr3_aa: CASSSQPGVSNQPQHF
cdr3_nt: TGTGCCAGCAGTTCTCAACCAGGGGTTAGCAATCAGCCCCAGCATTTT

j_call: TRBJ2-7
v_call: TRBV15
d_call: NA
clone_size: NA
cdr3_aa: CATSRDQAYEQYF
cdr3_nt: TGTGCCACCAGCAGAGATCAGGCCTACGAGCAGTACTTC

j_call: TRBJ2-3
v_call: TRBV7-2
d_call: TRBD1
clone_size: NA
cdr3_aa: CASSFRAGGGTDTQYF
cdr3_nt: TGTGCCAGCAGCTTTAGAGCAGGGGGTGGCACAGATACGCAGTATTTT

j_call: TRBJ2-3
v_call: TRBV4-1
d_call: NA
clone_size: NA
cdr3_aa: CASSQDAGQTSDTQYF
cdr3_nt: TGCGCCAGCAGCCAAGATGCGGGACAGACTTCAGATACGCAGTATTTT

j_call: TRBJ1-5
v_call: TRBV21-1
d_call: NA
clone_size: few
cdr3_aa: CASSSRFFCNQPQHF
cdr3_nt: TGTGCCAGCAGCTCCCGTTTTTTCTGCAATCAGCCCCAGCATTTT

j_call: TRBJ2-1
v_call: TRBV6-5
d_call: TRBD2
clone_size: NA
cdr3_aa: CASNLAGEYNEQFF
cdr3_nt: TGTGCCAGCAACCTAGCGGGCGAGTACAATGAGCAGTTCTTC

j_call: TRBJ2-4
v_call: TRBV5-1
d_call: NA
clone_size: NA
cdr3_aa: CASSPGSSIQYF
cdr3_nt: TGCGCCAGCAGCCCCGGTTCGAGCATTCAGTACTTC

j_call: TRBJ2-5
v_call: TRBV19
d_call: NA
clone_size: NA
cdr3_aa: CASSDSGGKTQYF
cdr3_nt: TGTGCCAGTAGTGACTCGGGCGGGAAGACCCAGTACTTC

j_call: TRBJ2-7
v_call: TRBV7-9
d_call: TRBD2
clone_size: NA
cdr3_aa: CASSSGTSVEQYF
cdr3_nt: TGTGCCAGCAGCTCCGGGACTAGCGTCGAGCAGTACTTC

j_call: TRBJ2-2
v_call: TRBV19
d_call: NA
clone_size: NA
cdr3_aa: CASSPFRGRNTGELFF
cdr3_nt: TGTGCCAGTAGTCCCTTCAGGGGTCGGAACACCGGGGAGCTGTTTTTT

j_call: TRBJ2-1
v_call: TRBV4-2
d_call: NA
clone_size: NA
cdr3_aa: CASSQLPTFYNEQFF
cdr3_nt: TGTGCCAGCAGCCAACTGCCGACTTTTTACAATGAGCAGTTCTTC

j_call: TRBJ2-1
v_call: TRBV3-1/TRBV3-2
d_call: NA
clone_size: NA
cdr3_aa: CASSRSGGYNEQFF
cdr3_nt: TGTGCCAGCAGCCGGAGCGGTGGCTACAATGAGCAGTTCTTC

j_call: TRBJ2-1
v_call: TRBV10-1
d_call: TRBD2
clone_size: few
cdr3_aa: CASSAGVFNEQFF
cdr3_nt: TGCGCCAGCTCTGCGGGGGTTTTCAATGAGCAGTTCTTC

j_call: TRBJ1-1
v_call: TRBV30
d_call: NA
clone_size: NA
cdr3_aa: CAWSSKKHLNTEAFF
cdr3_nt: TGTGCCTGGAGTTCAAAAAAACATCTGAACACTGAAGCTTTCTTT

j_call: TRBJ2-7
v_call: TRBV5-4
d_call: NA
clone_size: NA
cdr3_aa: CASSSGSLPYEQYF
cdr3_nt: TGTGCCAGCAGCTCGGGGTCCTTACCCTACGAGCAGTACTTC

j_call: TRBJ1-2
v_call: TRBV6-4
d_call: NA
clone_size: NA
cdr3_aa: CASTSWGRTNYGYTF
cdr3_nt: TGTGCCAGCACTTCATGGGGGAGGACTAACTATGGCTACACCTTC

j_call: TRBJ2-7
v_call: TRBV9
d_call: TRBD1
clone_size: few
cdr3_aa: CASSVGSGQGALIF
cdr3_nt: TGTGCCAGCAGCGTAGGATCGGGACAGGGGGCACTTATCTTC

j_call: TRBJ1-2
v_call: TRBV3-1/TRBV3-2
d_call: NA
clone_size: NA
cdr3_aa: CASSLRNYGYTF
cdr3_nt: TGTGCCAGCAGCCTCAGAAATTATGGCTACACCTTC

j_call: TRBJ2-7
v_call: TRBV4-3
d_call: NA
clone_size: few
cdr3_aa: CASSQAPQGSEQYF
cdr3_nt: TGCGCCAGCAGCCAAGCCCCACAGGGTAGCGAGCAGTACTTC

j_call: TRBJ1-1
v_call: TRBV19
d_call: NA
clone_size: NA
cdr3_aa: CASRPGAGYTEAFF
cdr3_nt: TGTGCCAGTAGACCTGGAGCGGGGTACACTGAAGCTTTCTTT

j_call: TRBJ2-1
v_call: TRBV5-4
d_call: NA
clone_size: NA
cdr3_aa: CASSLQYNEQFF
cdr3_nt: TGTGCCAGCAGCTTACAGTACAATGAGCAGTTCTTC

j_call: TRBJ2-1
v_call: TRBV5-4
d_call: TRBD2
clone_size: NA
cdr3_aa: CASRSTSGDYNEQFF
cdr3_nt: TGTGCCAGCAGATCGACTAGCGGAGATTACAATGAGCAGTTCTTC

j_call: TRBJ2-3
v_call: TRBV20-1
d_call: NA
clone_size: NA
cdr3_aa: CSASPPGSTDTQYF
cdr3_nt: TGCAGTGCTAGTCCTCCGGGTAGCACAGATACGCAGTATTTT

j_call: TRBJ2-7
v_call: TRBV19
d_call: TRBD1
clone_size: few
cdr3_aa: CASSMRQGPYEQYF
cdr3_nt: TGTGCCAGTAGTATGCGACAGGGCCCCTACGAGCAGTACTTC

j_call: TRBJ1-1
v_call: TRBV28
d_call: NA
clone_size: NA
cdr3_aa: CASVPMNTEAFF
cdr3_nt: TGTGCCAGCGTTCCCATGAACACTGAAGCTTTCTTT

j_call: TRBJ2-7
v_call: TRBV7-2
d_call: TRBD1
clone_size: NA
cdr3_aa: CASSPRAGTGGFEQYF
cdr3_nt: TGTGCCAGCAGCCCCCGAGCCGGGACAGGGGGCTTCGAGCAGTACTTC

j_call: TRBJ1-4
v_call: TRBV6-5
d_call: TRBD1
clone_size: once
cdr3_aa: CASSYADRGRGELFF
cdr3_nt: TGTGCCAGCAGTTACGCCGACAGGGGGCGAGGGGAACTGTTTTTT

j_call: TRBJ2-7
v_call: TRBV7-9
d_call: TRBD2
clone_size: once
cdr3_aa: CASNLAGGSSEQYF
cdr3_nt: TGTGCCAGCAACCTCGCGGGGGGATCGTCCGAGCAGTACTTC

j_call: TRBJ2-2
v_call: TRBV6-5
d_call: TRBD2
clone_size: NA
cdr3_aa: CATTGGSGTGELFF
cdr3_nt: TGTGCCACGACGGGCGGGAGTGGGACCGGGGAGCTGTTTTTT

j_call: TRBJ1-6
v_call: TRBV9
d_call: NA
clone_size: once
cdr3_aa: CASSVGGPLHF
cdr3_nt: TGTGCCAGCAGCGTAGGAGGGCCCCTCCACTTT

j_call: TRBJ1-6
v_call: TRBV6-5
d_call: NA
clone_size: NA
cdr3_aa: CASRPSGNSPLHF
cdr3_nt: TGTGCCAGCAGGCCTTCAGGGAATTCACCCCTCCACTTT

j_call: TRBJ2-5
v_call: TRBV29-1
d_call: NA
clone_size: NA
cdr3_aa: CSACLTEPSLGTQYF
cdr3_nt: TGCAGCGCCTGCCTGACAGAGCCTTCACTGGGGACCCAGTACTTC

j_call: TRBJ1-4
v_call: TRBV18
d_call: NA
clone_size: NA
cdr3_aa: CASSRSDRLVVNEKLFF
cdr3_nt: TGTGCCAGCTCACGTTCCGACAGACTGGTTGTTAATGAAAAACTGTTTTTT

j_call: TRBJ2-1
v_call: TRBV28
d_call: NA
clone_size: few
cdr3_aa: CASSPPGGGTNEQFF
cdr3_nt: TGTGCCAGCAGCCCCCCGGGTGGAGGGACCAATGAGCAGTTCTTC

j_call: TRBJ1-2
v_call: TRBV7-9
d_call: TRBD1
clone_size: NA
cdr3_aa: CASAAGQGSSYTF
cdr3_nt: TGTGCCAGCGCCGCAGGACAGGGAAGTAGCTACACCTTC

j_call: TRBJ2-2
v_call: TRBV11-2
d_call: TRBD2
clone_size: NA
cdr3_aa: CASSQTSGTGELFF
cdr3_nt: TGTGCCAGCAGCCAAACTAGCGGCACCGGGGAGCTGTTTTTT

j_call: TRBJ1-4
v_call: TRBV5-1
d_call: NA
clone_size: NA
cdr3_aa: CASSPRDTRGQLFF
cdr3_nt: TGCGCCAGCAGCCCCCGGGACACCCGTGGGCAACTGTTTTTT

j_call: TRBJ1-2
v_call: TRBV11-3
d_call: NA
clone_size: NA
cdr3_aa: CASSLGLRDYGYTF
cdr3_nt: TGTGCCAGCAGCTTAGGGCTCAGGGACTATGGCTACACCTTC

j_call: TRBJ2-1
v_call: TRBV4-1
d_call: TRBD2
clone_size: once
cdr3_aa: CASSQDTSGSFNEQFF
cdr3_nt: TGCGCCAGCAGCCAAGATACTAGCGGGAGTTTTAATGAGCAGTTCTTC

j_call: TRBJ2-3
v_call: TRBV9
d_call: NA
clone_size: NA
cdr3_aa: CASRGSLTDTQYF
cdr3_nt: TGTGCCAGCAGGGGGAGTCTCACAGATACGCAGTATTTT

j_call: TRBJ2-7
v_call: TRBV18
d_call: NA
clone_size: NA
cdr3_aa: CASSPPARSYEQYF
cdr3_nt: TGTGCCAGCTCACCACCGGCCAGATCCTACGAGCAGTACTTC

j_call: TRBJ1-3
v_call: TRBV10-3
d_call: TRBD1
clone_size: few
cdr3_aa: CATQTGNSGNTIYF
cdr3_nt: TGTGCCACCCAGACAGGGAACTCTGGAAACACCATATATTTT

j_call: TRBJ2-2
v_call: TRBV2
d_call: NA
clone_size: NA
cdr3_aa: CASSENRRNTGELFF
cdr3_nt: TGTGCCAGCAGTGAAAACAGGAGGAACACCGGGGAGCTGTTTTTT

j_call: TRBJ1-1
v_call: TRBV19
d_call: TRBD1
clone_size: NA
cdr3_aa: CASTIQGTAMNTEAFF
cdr3_nt: TGTGCCAGTACTATACAGGGGACAGCCATGAACACTGAAGCTTTCTTT

j_call: TRBJ1-4
v_call: TRBV5-1
d_call: TRBD1
clone_size: NA
cdr3_aa: CASSPDRGREKLFF
cdr3_nt: TGCGCCAGCAGCCCGGACAGGGGGCGTGAAAAACTGTTTTTT

j_call: TRBJ1-4
v_call: TRBV19
d_call: NA
clone_size: NA
cdr3_aa: CASSRRQNNEKLFF
cdr3_nt: TGTGCCAGTAGTAGGCGGCAGAATAATGAAAAACTGTTTTTT

j_call: TRBJ2-1
v_call: TRBV7-3
d_call: NA
clone_size: NA
cdr3_aa: CASSLKADSNEQFF
cdr3_nt: TGTGCCAGCAGCTTAAAGGCGGATTCCAATGAGCAGTTCTTC

j_call: TRBJ2-7
v_call: TRBV19
d_call: NA
clone_size: NA
cdr3_aa: CASHPSGTTSYEQYF
cdr3_nt: TGTGCCAGTCACCCCTCAGGGACAACTTCCTACGAGCAGTACTTC

j_call: TRBJ2-1
v_call: TRBV4-1
d_call: TRBD1
clone_size: NA
cdr3_aa: CASSQSETGGMYNEQFF
cdr3_nt: TGCGCCAGCAGCCAATCGGAGACAGGGGGGATGTACAATGAGCAGTTCTTC

j_call: TRBJ2-5
v_call: TRBV5-1
d_call: NA
clone_size: once
cdr3_aa: CASSLDSPGETQYF
cdr3_nt: TGCGCCAGCAGCTTGGATTCTCCGGGGGAGACCCAGTACTTC

j_call: TRBJ2-1
v_call: TRBV6-5
d_call: TRBD1
clone_size: NA
cdr3_aa: CASSAGTAILEQFF
cdr3_nt: TGTGCCAGCAGCGCCGGGACAGCTATTTTAGAGCAGTTCTTC

j_call: TRBJ2-3
v_call: TRBV7-2
d_call: NA
clone_size: NA
cdr3_aa: CASSLRVSRSDTQYF
cdr3_nt: TGTGCCAGCAGCTTAAGAGTTTCCAGGTCGGATACGCAGTATTTT

j_call: TRBJ2-7
v_call: TRBV19
d_call: TRBD1
clone_size: NA
cdr3_aa: CASSANGQGGNNEQYF
cdr3_nt: TGTGCCAGTAGCGCCAACGGACAGGGAGGTAATAACGAGCAGTACTTC

j_call: TRBJ1-2
v_call: TRBV5-4
d_call: TRBD1
clone_size: few
cdr3_aa: CASSLGQGTYGYTF
cdr3_nt: TGTGCCAGCAGCTTAGGACAGGGAACCTATGGCTACACCTTC